The 30 T cell receptor beta chains reported below all come from one sample, sequenced in a study of T cell responses to AZD1222 COVID-19 vaccine (dated by TCRdb to about 2021). Library method: the immunoSEQ multiplex PCR assay. Here the immuneACCESS table is served through TCRdb, limited to in-frame sequences with V and J called. Missing clones are a known gap in these copies; in checked studies unresolved V genes cover under half, and the rest lacks a known reason. For this sample there are 150,000 to 200,000 clones; roughly nine tenths appear just once. The ten biggest clones cover over 1.5% of the sample. In light of the paper, this sample's time point label describes: about 28 days (+/-7) after the second vaccine dose. The sequencing here drew on peripheral blood, taken 28 days after the second AZD1222 dose. The source is an adult who received the AZD1222 COVID-19 vaccine.

This clone was found a few times. The V gene is TRBV7-9, the J gene TRBJ1-1; no definite D call. The CDR3 has 13 amino acids. Germline lookup yields CDR1 SEHNR and CDR2 FQNEAQ (reference sequence). V was pared by 1 base and J by 5 bases, with 8 bases between. CDR3: CASSLVLSTEAFF. CDR3 DNA sequence: TGTGCCAGCAGCTTAGTGCTTTCGACTGAAGCTTTCTTT.

The gene calls are TRBV5-1 and TRBJ1-4; a weak D match, TRBD1 (5 bases). V was clipped by 4 bases and J by 0 bases, with 7 bases between them. Germline loops: CDR1 SGHRS, CDR2 YFSETQ. The CDR3 loop spans 14 amino acids. CDR3 nucleotides: TGCGCCAGCAGCCAGACAGCAACTAATGAAAAACTGTTTTTT. Amino acids: CASSQTATNEKLFF.

V usage is TRBV19 and J usage is TRBJ2-1, with no clear D. V was cut by 5 bases and J by 7 bases, with 12 bases left in between. The CDR3 extends over 13 amino acids. CDR1 LNHDA and CDR2 SQIVND come from the germline V gene (reference sequence). CDR3 sequence: CASSPRGWNEQFF. The DNA of the CDR3 is TGTGCCAGTAGTCCCCGTGGGTGGAATGAGCAGTTCTTC.

CDR3 DNA: TGTGCCAGCAGCCTGAAGGCAGGGGAGGGCTACACCTTC. As protein: CASSLKAGEGYTF. The chain uses TRBV4-2 and TRBJ1-2, with D possibly TRBD1 on 6 matching bases. The germline CDR1 and CDR2 sequences are LGHNA and YNFKEQ. Trimming removed 4 bases from V and 8 bases from J, with 14 bases in between. The CDR3 runs to 13 residues.

The chain combines TRBV14 with TRBJ2-3; D is undetermined. V was clipped by 1 base and J by 2 bases, with 10 bases between them. The length of the CDR3 is 15 residues. Germline CDR1 is SGHDN and CDR2 is FVKESK. The CDR3 is CASSQVGSITDTQYF. The CDR3 coding sequence is TGTGCCAGCAGCCAAGTGGGCAGCATCACAGATACGCAGTATTTT.

This clone appeared a few times. The chain couples TRBV3-1 (or the pseudogene TRBV3-2) to TRBJ2-2; 8 bases align to TRBD1. After removal of 5 bases from V and 6 bases from J, the junction contained 5 bases not matched to a gene. This CDR3 region has 14 residues. Per germline, CDR1 LGHDT and CDR2 YNNKEL (reference sequence). CDR3 nucleotide sequence: TGTGCCAGCAGCTGGACAGGGTCGTCCGGGGAGCTGTTTTTT. Translating it yields CASSWTGSSGELFF.

The chain recombines TRBV15 with TRBJ2-2; 10 bases agree with TRBD2. From germline, CDR1 is LNHNV and CDR2 YYDKDF (reference sequence). CDR3 length equals 15 residues. The J segment lost 4 bases and the V segment lost 4 bases, leaving 3 bases of the junction unmatched. The CDR3 region has the DNA TGTGCCACCAGCAAACTAGCGGGACCCACCGGGGAGCTGTTTTTT. Residues: CATSKLAGPTGELFF.

This clone was seen once. The gene calls are TRBV27 and TRBJ1-2; weak D call: TRBD1 (6 bases). Trimming removed 10 bases at V and 5 bases at J, with 11 bases between. Germline loops: CDR1 MNHEY, CDR2 SMNVEV (reference sequence). The length of the CDR3 is 11 residues. The CDR3 protein is CATGVGYGYTF. The CDR3 nucleotides read TGTGCCACAGGGGTAGGTTATGGCTACACCTTC.

This chain links TRBV3-1 (or the pseudogene TRBV3-2) with TRBJ1-2, with 7 bases that match TRBD1. This CDR3 has 16 amino acids. V was clipped by 0 bases and J by 8 bases; unmatched bases: 12. Per germline, CDR1 LGHDT and CDR2 YNNKEL (reference sequence). The DNA for the CDR3 is TGTGCCAGCAGCCAAGAACAGACAGGGAGGGGAAAAGGCTACACCTTC. Its translation: CASSQEQTGRGKGYTF.

A note on this clone: Compared with germline, one end of the junction differs, possibly owing to a read error. The J gene is TRBJ1-6, the V gene TRBV6-5; D might be TRBD1 (5 bases). Germline CDR1 MNHEY, CDR2 SVGAGI. There are 16 residues in the CDR3. This CDR3 reads CASSYSGGGDNSPLHF. CDR3 bases: TGTGCCAGCAGCTACTCTGGGGGAGGAGATAATTCACCCCTCCACTTT.

The chain joins TRBV9 to TRBJ1-1; D gene unclear. Germline V CDR1 and CDR2: SGDLS, YYNGEE. The CDR3 runs to 16 residues. V was pared by 4 bases and J by 1 base, with 17 bases between. The DNA of the CDR3 is TGTGCCAGCAGCTCCTTGGGTACAATGAGGAACACTGAAGCTTTCTTT. Translated: CASSSLGTMRNTEAFF.

This clone was recorded only once. The rearrangement joins TRBV9 to TRBJ2-3, with D maybe TRBD1 (5 bases). V lost 0 bases and J lost 6, with 11 bases in between. CDR1 SGDLS and CDR2 YYNGEE come from the germline V gene. This CDR3 is built from 14 residues. In DNA, the CDR3 is TGTGCCAGCAGCGTAGCCAGGGATACGGATACGCAGTATTTT. It is translated as CASSVARDTDTQYF.

This rearrangement joins TRBV5-1 to TRBJ2-2; maybe TRBD1 (6 bases). V was pared by 6 bases and J by 3 bases, with 12 bases between. This CDR3 spans 14 amino acids. Germline CDR1 reads SGHRS; CDR2 reads YFSETQ. As DNA, the CDR3 is TGCGCCAGCACGCCCGGGACATACACCGGGGAGCTGTTTTTT. Translation gives CASTPGTYTGELFF.

In its sample, this clone was seen a few times. This chain joins TRBV9 and TRBJ1-2; D may be TRBD1 (6 bases). The germline gives CDR1 SGDLS, CDR2 YYNGEE. This CDR3 region has 13 residues. V was pared by 3 bases and J by 8 bases, with 14 bases between. This CDR3 is CASSAEQGLGYTF. The CDR3 DNA reads as TGTGCCAGCAGCGCCGAACAGGGTTTAGGCTACACCTTC.

This clone was counted once. This sequence joins TRBV19 and TRBJ1-2, with a weak D call TRBD1 (6 bases). Trimming took off 5 bases at V and 1 base at J, with 14 bases between the two ends. The CDR3 length is 15 residues. Germline CDR1 and CDR2: LNHDA and SQIVND (reference sequence). The CDR3 loop is CASSARGHFNYGYTF. The CDR3 region has the DNA TGTGCCAGTAGTGCAAGGGGACACTTTAACTATGGCTACACCTTC. The complete variable domain, with remaining parts taken from reference TRBV19 and TRBJ1-2, reads DGGITQSPKYLFRKEGQNVTLSCEQNLNHDAMYWYRQDPGQGLRLIYYSQIVNDFQKGDIAEGYSVSREKKESFPLTVTSAQKNPTAFYLCASSARGHFNYGYTFGSGTRLTVV.

The rearrangement uses TRBV6-1 and TRBJ1-2, with D unclear. The CDR3 is 15 residues long. Trimming took 0 bases from V and 3 from J, leaving 11 bases between them. Looked up from germline, CDR1 is MNHNS and CDR2 is SASEGT. DNA for the CDR3: TGTGCCAGCAGTGAAGCCCTAGCGGTGTACTATGGCTACACCTTC. Its translation is CASSEALAVYYGYTF.

The chain has TRBV29-1 and TRBJ2-1; 10 bases fit TRBD1. Losses at the gene ends were 4 bases for V and 7 bases for J; bases not matched to a gene: 1. Germline CDR1 reads SQVTM; CDR2 reads ANQGSEA. This CDR3 spans 12 amino acids. CDR3 in DNA: TGCAGCGTTGTGGGACAGGGGAATGAGCAGTTCTTC. The encoded protein is CSVVGQGNEQFF.

The rearrangement joins TRBV7-3 to TRBJ2-3; 10 nucleotides align to TRBD2. The CDR3 runs to 14 residues. Germline V gene sequence: CDR1 SGHTA, CDR2 FQGTGA. Trimming took 5 bases from V and 3 from J; bases not matched to a gene: 2. CDR3 sequence reads: CASSHSGRTDTQYF. CDR3 nucleotides: TGTGCCAGCAGCCATAGCGGGAGGACAGATACGCAGTATTTT.

This sequence joins TRBV6-1 and TRBJ2-3; D remains unclear. Germline loops: CDR1 MNHNS, CDR2 SASEGT. The CDR3 has 12 residues. V lost 2 bases to trimming and J lost 2 bases, with 2 bases between them. The CDR3 spells CASSELTDTQYF. For the CDR3, the DNA is TGTGCCAGCAGTGAACTCACAGATACGCAGTATTTT.

This chain connects TRBV27 to TRBJ2-5, with TRBD1 matching over 8 bases. The V segment lost 6 bases and the J segment 5 bases; nucleotides outside the gene matches: 11. The CDR3 length is 15 residues. Germline CDR1 is MNHEY and CDR2 is SMNVEV (reference sequence). The CDR3 sequence is CASRPRTGRMETQYF. CDR3 nucleotides: TGTGCCAGCAGACCCCGGACAGGGAGGATGGAGACCCAGTACTTC.

The rearrangement uses TRBV5-1 and TRBJ2-7; D may match TRBD1 or TRBD2 (7 bases each). The CDR3 runs to 15 residues. Germline lookup yields CDR1 SGHRS and CDR2 YFSETQ. The V and J ends lost 4 bases and 10 bases respectively, with 24 bases between them. The CDR3 sequence is CASSLEIGGGGLQYF. CDR3 DNA: TGCGCCAGCAGCCTCGAGATCGGGGGAGGGGGCTTACAGTACTTC.

The chain combines TRBV19 with TRBJ1-5; tentative D call: TRBD1 (6 bases). The ends were cut back, 7 bases at V and 0 bases at J, with 13 bases in the middle. This CDR3 spans 15 amino acids. CDR1 and CDR2 from the germline V gene are LNHDA and SQIVND (reference sequence). CDR3 residues: CASTPYRDSNQPQHF. In DNA, the CDR3 is TGTGCCAGTACCCCATACAGGGATAGCAATCAGCCCCAGCATTTT.

This clone has a single count. The chain couples TRBV29-1 to TRBJ2-3; D might be TRBD2 (6 bases). The germline V gene encodes CDR1 SQVTM and CDR2 ANQGSEA. The CDR3 contains 14 residues. V shed 5 bases and J shed 4 bases, with 16 bases lying between them. CDR3 in DNA: TGCAGCGTTTGGGACTCCCGCTCCCCAGATACGCAGTATTTT. Encoded protein: CSVWDSRSPDTQYF.

In its sample, this clone was seen once. The chain combines TRBV4-2 with TRBJ2-5; D could derive from TRBD1 or TRBD2 (5 bases each). The CDR3 consists of 14 residues. CDR1 LGHNA and CDR2 YNFKEQ come from the germline V gene. Trimming stripped 1 base from V and 5 bases from J, with 11 bases between. The CDR3 protein is CASSQGGMRETQYF. CDR3 nucleotide sequence: TGTGCCAGCAGCCAAGGGGGGATGAGGGAGACCCAGTACTTC.

This clone was observed a single time. The V call is TRBV19, the J call TRBJ2-3; tentatively, D is TRBD1 (6 bases). V was pared by 4 bases and J by 2 bases, with 7 bases between. The CDR3 runs 13 residues. From germline, CDR1 is LNHDA and CDR2 SQIVND (reference sequence). The CDR3 protein is CASSRGHTDTQYF. The CDR3 coding sequence is TGTGCCAGTAGTAGGGGGCACACAGATACGCAGTATTTT.

The chain joins TRBV6-5 to TRBJ2-5, with 12 bases identical to TRBD2. The CDR3 sequence is 16 residues long. Trimming took 2 bases from V and 4 from J; bases not matched to a gene: 5. Germline CDR1 reads MNHEY; CDR2 reads SVGAGI. CDR3 loop: CASSYGTSGLRETQYF. The CDR3 nucleotides are TGTGCCAGCAGTTACGGGACTAGCGGGCTTCGAGAGACCCAGTACTTC.

This clone was seen a single time. The rearrangement uses TRBV6-2 or TRBV6-3 and TRBJ1-4; no clear D gene. This CDR3 contains 16 residues. V lost 5 bases and J 3 bases, leaving 16 bases between the germline ends. Per germline, CDR1 MNHEY and CDR2 SVGEGT. The CDR3 DNA reads TGTGCCAGCAGTCCCTCGTGGTGGCACCCTAATGAAAAACTGTTTTTT. Translated: CASSPSWWHPNEKLFF.

CDR3 nucleotide sequence: TGTGCCAGCAGCCGCCACCTTACAGGGGGAGGCAATCAGCCCCAGCATTTT. Its translation: CASSRHLTGGGNQPQHF. The chain links TRBV7-9 to TRBJ1-5; 8 bases fit TRBD1. With 5 bases clipped from V and 2 bases from J, the junction kept 11 bases outside the gene matches. The CDR3 is 17 amino acids. Germline values: CDR1 SEHNR, CDR2 FQNEAQ (reference sequence).

This sequence joins TRBV5-1 and TRBJ1-2, with D hard to call. The germline V and J ends were trimmed by 0 bases and 7 bases, with 10 bases remaining between them. Germline CDR1 SGHRS, CDR2 YFSETQ. This CDR3 comprises 13 residues. In nucleotides, the CDR3 is TGCGCCAGCAGCTTGGACCCGTCTGGTGGCTACACCTTC. It encodes CASSLDPSGGYTF.

The rearrangement uses TRBV2 and TRBJ1-2; 10 bases are shared with TRBD1. Germline V lookup: CDR1 SNHLY, CDR2 FYNNEI. V was clipped by 6 bases and J by 8 bases; unmatched bases: 6. There are 13 residues in the CDR3. The DNA for the CDR3 is TGTGCCAGCAGCCAGACAGGGGGCTTCGGCTACACCTTC. Residues: CASSQTGGFGYTF.